The rows below give T cell receptor beta chains drawn from one sample of a study of blood T cell repertoires in COVID-19. Profiled with immunoSEQ multiplex PCR; TCRdb holds only in-frame clones, not every one. Among about 230,000 clones listed, 75% to 90% were seen once. The sequenced sample consisted of peripheral blood. These receptor sequences come from a woman in her seventies with active or convalescent COVID-19. Both conserved end residues are part of each CDR3. A D gene is named only where the DNA matches it firmly. A clone size is listed for some rows: how often the clone was seen (once, few, many), or a class if it is expanded.

few	TRBJ1-3	TRBV6-1	NA	TGTGCCAGCAGTGAAGCGCCGGGTCTCCTCTCTGGAAACACCATATATTTT	CASSEAPGLLSGNTIYF
NA	TRBJ2-5	TRBV3-1/TRBV3-2	NA	TGTGCCAGCAGCCAAGAATCGGGGGGCCGTGAGACCCAGTACTTC	CASSQESGGRETQYF
NA	TRBJ2-3	TRBV29-1	NA	TGCAGCACCAGGCCGGGGAATACGCAGTATTTT	CSTRPGNTQYF
NA	TRBJ2-6	TRBV5-4	TRBD1	TGTGCCAGCAGCACCGGGACAGGGGCCCCCGGGGCCAACGTCCTGACTTTC	CASSTGTGAPGANVLTF
NA	TRBJ2-3	TRBV18	NA	TGTGCCAGCTCACCACCAAGCCGGCGGAACACAGATACGCAGTATTTT	CASSPPSRRNTDTQYF
NA	TRBJ1-4	TRBV18	TRBD1	TGTGCCAGCTCACCAACAACACCGGGACAGGGTTCTGAAAAACTGTTTTTT	CASSPTTPGQGSEKLFF
few	TRBJ2-5	TRBV6-5	NA	TGTGCCAGCAGTTACTCGAGAACTAGAGAGACCCAGTACTTC	CASSYSRTRETQYF
NA	TRBJ2-3	TRBV30	NA	TGTGCCTGGAGTGTACGTGAGGATACGCAGTATTTT	CAWSVREDTQYF
NA	TRBJ1-2	TRBV9	NA	TGTGCCAGCAGTCTGGACAGCTGGTTGGGGGGCTACACCTTC	CASSLDSWLGGYTF
few	TRBJ1-2	TRBV7-9	NA	TGTGCCAGCAGCTTAACAGATGGGAGCTATGGCTACACCTTC	CASSLTDGSYGYTF
once	TRBJ2-7	TRBV25-1	TRBD2	TGTGCCAGCAGTTTAGCGGGAGCCTACGAGCAGTACTTC	CASSLAGAYEQYF
NA	TRBJ2-2	TRBV5-1	NA	TGCGCCAGCAGCTTTGGAGGGCCGAGGACCGGGGAGCTGTTTTTT	CASSFGGPRTGELFF
NA	TRBJ1-2	TRBV6-5	NA	TGTGCCAGCAGTTATTCTCGACAGGCCGCCCCCTACGGCTACACCTTC	CASSYSRQAAPYGYTF
NA	TRBJ2-7	TRBV7-6	TRBD2	TGTGCCAGCAGCTCCTACAGCGGGAGAGGTTACGAGCAGTACTTC	CASSSYSGRGYEQYF
NA	TRBJ2-5	TRBV11-2	TRBD2	TGTGCCAGCAGCAGGACTAGCGGGAGGTGGGAGACCCAGTACTTC	CASSRTSGRWETQYF
NA	TRBJ2-7	TRBV9	TRBD2	TGTGCCAGCAGCGTACGAGCGGGGGGGCCCTACGAGCAGTACTTC	CASSVRAGGPYEQYF
NA	TRBJ2-2	TRBV9	NA	TGTGCCAGCAGCGTAGCGGGACAGAACACCGGGGAGCTGTTTTTT	CASSVAGQNTGELFF
NA	TRBJ2-5	TRBV18	TRBD2	TGTGCCAGCTCACTACAGACTAGCAGAGAGACCCAGTACTTC	CASSLQTSRETQYF
once	TRBJ1-2	TRBV2	TRBD1	TGTGCCAGCAGTCAGGAGGGGGCGGCTGGCTACACCTTC	CASSQEGAAGYTF
NA	TRBJ2-3	TRBV6-6	TRBD2	TGTGCCAGCAGTCAGAGACTAGCGGGGGGGCCATCGGAGGCAGATACGCAGTATTTT	CASSQRLAGGPSEADTQYF
NA	TRBJ2-7	TRBV28	TRBD2	TGTGCCAGCAGTCAGACTAGCGGTTATTCCTACGAGCAGTACTTC	CASSQTSGYSYEQYF
NA	TRBJ1-1	TRBV5-4	NA	TGTGCCAGCAGCTTAGGACAGTGGGGGAACACTGAAGCTTTCTTT	CASSLGQWGNTEAFF
NA	TRBJ1-1	TRBV2	NA	TGTGCCAGCAATACCTCACCAGGTACTGAAGCTTTCTTT	CASNTSPGTEAFF
NA	TRBJ2-7	TRBV12-5	TRBD1	TGTGCTAGTGGTTTTGAGGGGGCCGGCGAGCAGTACTTC	CASGFEGAGEQYF
once	TRBJ2-1	TRBV20-1	NA	TGCAGTGCTAGTGCCGGGAGCCACAATGAGCAGTTCTTC	CSASAGSHNEQFF
NA	TRBJ1-1	TRBV7-2	NA	TGTGCCAGCAGCTTAGTACTAGGGGGTGGTACTGAAGCTTTCTTT	CASSLVLGGGTEAFF
NA	TRBJ2-7	TRBV2	NA	TGTGCCAGCTTCGGTGGAGTTTCCTACGAGCAGTACTTC	CASFGGVSYEQYF
once	TRBJ2-7	TRBV20-1	NA	TGCAGTGCTAGTGCGTACGAGCAGTACTTC	CSASAYEQYF
NA	TRBJ1-2	TRBV5-1	NA	TGCGCCAGCAGCTTGGCCGGGGGGAACTATGGCTACACCTTC	CASSLAGGNYGYTF
NA	TRBJ1-5	TRBV5-1	TRBD1	TGCGCCAGCAGCTTGGGACAGGGTGCCCAGCCCCAGCATTTT	CASSLGQGAQPQHF
NA	TRBJ2-7	TRBV6-2/TRBV6-3	TRBD1	TGTGCCAGCAGTTACCGGGGACAGGCGAACCCCTCCTACGAGCAGTACTTC	CASSYRGQANPSYEQYF
few	TRBJ1-5	TRBV3-1/TRBV3-2	NA	TGTGCCAGCAGCCAAGGTTCAGGGGTTGTTCAGCCCCAGCATTTT	CASSQGSGVVQPQHF
NA	TRBJ2-5	TRBV5-1	TRBD1	TGCGCCAGCAGCTTACTTAGGACAGGTGGCGGTGAGACCCAGTACTTC	CASSLLRTGGGETQYF
NA	TRBJ2-3	TRBV5-8	TRBD2	TGTGCCAGCAGCTTGTCGGGAGGGACCCCGAAAGATACGCAGTATTTT	CASSLSGGTPKDTQYF
NA	TRBJ1-1	TRBV18	TRBD1	TGTGCCAGCTCACCAATGCAGGGGGCTGAAGCTTTCTTT	CASSPMQGAEAFF
NA	TRBJ2-1	TRBV28	NA	TGTGCCAGCAGTTTTTGGGGGGACAATGAGCAGTTCTTC	CASSFWGDNEQFF